The present entry profiles one T cell receptor (beta chain) with its context. Its antigen is not identified. This PCR relied on a set of 60 Vbeta primers and 13 Jbeta primers. The method was immunoSEQ multiplex PCR; TCRdb's version includes in-frame clones alone and lacks a portion of them. The table shows fewer than 200,000 clones, with 80% to 85% occurring only once. The data are from a study of cytomegalovirus exposure and HLA in healthy donors. Findings and limits, study-wide: Later, TCR association rates were found to vary by HLA locus, highest for DRB1 and lowest for HLA-C.

The CDR3 length is 16 residues. Trimming removed 0 bases from V and 3 bases from J, with 15 bases in between. The germline V gene encodes CDR1 LNHNV and CDR2 YYDKDF (reference sequence). This chain links TRBV15 with TRBJ2-7; tentative D call: TRBD2 (6 bases). The receptor was derived from a woman in her twenties or thirties in good health and CMV-seronegative. The sequencing sample was made of PBMCs. The CDR3 spells CATSRDRGTPDYEQYF. The DNA of the CDR3 is TGTGCCACCAGCAGAGATCGGGGGACGCCTGACTACGAGCAGTACTTC.